The next 31 T cell receptor beta chains were all read from a single sample in a study of blood T cell repertoires in COVID-19. Profiling relied on immunoSEQ multiplex PCR, and the TCRdb table lists in-frame clones only, not all of them. The profile covers about 170,000 clones, with about 85% appearing a single time and approximately 8.1% taken by the ten largest. The sequencing input was peripheral blood. The receptors were sampled from an elderly woman with COVID-19, enrolled during active disease.

The chain recombines TRBV10-2 with TRBJ1-5, with 7 bases lining up with TRBD1. Germline CDR1 and CDR2: WSHSY and SAAADI. The CDR3 is 14 amino acids. J lost 4 bases, V lost 6 bases, and 6 bases had no gene match. CDR3 coding DNA: TGCGCCAGCAGCTCCCAGACAGGGAATCAGCCCCAGCATTTT. It yields the protein CASSSQTGNQPQHF.

The chain combines TRBV5-3 with TRBJ1-4; 9 nucleotides match TRBD1. TRBV5-3 is filed as an ORF, its function uncertain. With 5 bases clipped from V and 6 bases from J, the junction kept 8 bases outside the gene matches. This CDR3 has 15 amino acids. CDR3: CARRQTGGSDEKLFF. CDR3 bases: TGTGCCAGAAGGCAAACAGGGGGCTCGGATGAAAAACTGTTTTTT.

The genes are TRBV5-1 and TRBJ2-7, with 7 bases aligning to TRBD1. In germline, CDR1 is SGHRS, CDR2 YFSETQ. This CDR3 region has 13 residues. V was pared by 4 bases and J by 5 bases, with 6 bases of the junction left unmatched. CDR3 loop: CASSTGQADEQYF. In nucleotides, the CDR3 is TGCGCCAGCAGCACTGGACAGGCGGACGAGCAGTACTTC.

There are many counts of this clone. The chain joins TRBV28 to TRBJ2-7; TRBD1 is a possible D gene (5 bases). Trimming removed 8 bases from V and 7 bases from J, with 15 bases in between. The CDR3 consists of 12 residues. CDR1 and CDR2 from the germline V gene are MDHEN and SYDVKM. CDR3 coding DNA: TGTGCCAGCGCGATAAGGTCAGGGGAGCAGTACTTC. Its translation: CASAIRSGEQYF.

The chain couples TRBV18 to TRBJ2-7; possible D gene TRBD1, 6 bases. With 1 base removed from V and 5 bases from J, the gap between germline ends came to 12 bases. Germline values: CDR1 KGHSH, CDR2 LQKENI. The CDR3 length is 14 residues. This chain's CDR3 is CASSPQQGANEQYF. DNA of the CDR3: TGTGCCAGCTCACCACAACAGGGTGCAAACGAGCAGTACTTC. Together with reference TRBV18 and TRBJ2-7, the CDR3 gives the full variable domain: NAGVMQNPRHLVRRRGQEARLRCSPMKGHSHVYWYRQLPEEGLKFMVYLQKENIIDESGMPKERFSAEFPKEGPSILRIQQVVRGDSAAYFCASSPQQGANEQYFGPGTRLTVT.

The chain is built from TRBV3-1 (or the pseudogene TRBV3-2) and TRBJ1-5; D possibly corresponds to TRBD1 (5 bases). The ends were cut back, 4 bases at V and 6 bases at J, with 13 bases in the middle. CDR1 is LGHDT, CDR2 YNNKEL, per germline (reference sequence). This CDR3 spans 14 amino acids. The CDR3 DNA reads as TGTGCCAGCAGCCGGGGGGAGGGAAGTCAGCCCCAGCATTTT. Protein: CASSRGEGSQPQHF.

The chain employs TRBV11-2 and TRBJ2-1; 12 bases fit TRBD2. Germline lookup yields CDR1 SGHAT and CDR2 FQNNGV. The CDR3 contains 19 residues. Germline trimming cut 2 bases from V and 6 bases from J; bases unmatched to any gene: 14. CDR3 protein: CASSLRAPPASGRGNEQFF. As DNA, the CDR3 is TGTGCCAGCAGCTTAAGGGCCCCTCCGGCTAGCGGGAGGGGCAATGAGCAGTTCTTC. Combining the CDR3 with reference TRBV11-2 and TRBJ2-1 gives the whole variable domain EAGVAQSPRYKIIEKRQSVAFWCNPISGHATLYWYQQILGQGPKLLIQFQNNGVVDDSQLPKDRFSAERLKGVDSTLKIQPAKLEDSAVYLCASSLRAPPASGRGNEQFFGPGTRLTVL.

This clone was detected only a few times. The chain is built from TRBV10-2 and TRBJ1-1; 10 bases fit TRBD1. CDR3 length equals 14 residues. Germline lookup yields CDR1 WSHSY and CDR2 SAAADI. V shed 7 bases and J 11 bases; nucleotides not matched to a gene: 13. CDR3 in amino acids: CASIPGQGPEGAFF. CDR3 nucleotides: TGCGCCAGCATCCCGGGACAGGGGCCGGAGGGGGCTTTCTTT.

The chain employs TRBV3-1 (or the pseudogene TRBV3-2) and TRBJ2-1, with 7 nucleotides matching TRBD1. CDR1 is LGHDT and CDR2 is YNNKEL in the germline V gene (reference sequence). This CDR3 is built from 15 residues. The V and J ends lost 4 bases and 9 bases, in that order; junction bases with no gene match: 12. The CDR3 DNA follows: TGTGCCAGCAGCCCTTGGACAGGACGTGGGTTTGAGCAGTTCTTC. Amino acid sequence: CASSPWTGRGFEQFF.

The chain recombines TRBV18 with TRBJ2-7; TRBD1 agrees at 7 bases. The ends lost 3 bases at V and 3 bases at J; junction bases unmatched: 5. Germline CDR1 KGHSH, CDR2 LQKENI. The CDR3 loop spans 14 amino acids. Written as DNA, the CDR3 is TGTGCCAGCTCACCTCCGGGACAGATCTACGAGCAGTACTTC. It yields the protein CASSPPGQIYEQYF. The complete variable domain, with remaining parts taken from reference TRBV18 and TRBJ2-7, reads NAGVMQNPRHLVRRRGQEARLRCSPMKGHSHVYWYRQLPEEGLKFMVYLQKENIIDESGMPKERFSAEFPKEGPSILRIQQVVRGDSAAYFCASSPPGQIYEQYFGPGTRLTVT.

The chain uses TRBV5-1 and TRBJ2-7, with TRBD1 matching 9 bases. This CDR3 is built from 14 residues. Germline CDR1 and CDR2: SGHRS and YFSETQ. V was pared by 3 bases and J by 3 bases, with 4 bases of the junction left unmatched. Here the CDR3 reads CASSSPGQGYEQYF. The CDR3 DNA reads TGCGCCAGCAGCTCACCGGGACAGGGCTACGAGCAGTACTTC.

CDR3 protein: CASTRREGRSYNEQFF. DNA for the CDR3: TGTGCCAGCACGAGGCGGGAGGGTCGCTCCTACAATGAGCAGTTCTTC. J is TRBJ2-1 and V is TRBV6-6; 9 bases align to TRBD2. The CDR3 has 16 residues. CDR1 and CDR2 (germline): MNHNY, SVGAGI (reference sequence). The V segment lost 7 bases and the J segment 0 bases; nucleotides outside the gene matches: 7.

This sequence joins TRBV2 and TRBJ1-2; D might be TRBD1 (6 bases). Germline V lookup: CDR1 SNHLY, CDR2 FYNNEI. This CDR3 region has 13 residues. The V end was cut by 4 bases, the J end by 4 bases, with 10 bases between. The CDR3 DNA is TGTGCCAGCAGTGCTGGGGGCGGCTATGGCTACACCTTC. Translation: CASSAGGGYGYTF.

The gene calls are TRBV28 and TRBJ2-5, with 13 bases aligning to TRBD2. CDR1 is MDHEN, CDR2 SYDVKM, per germline. Trimming removed 6 bases from V and 0 bases from J; junction bases left unmatched: 7. The CDR3 contains 17 residues. CDR3 nucleotides: TGTGCCAGCAGCCCCCTACTAGCGGGAGGGTACCAAGAGACCCAGTACTTC. Amino acid sequence: CASSPLLAGGYQETQYF.

The V and J genes are TRBV10-3 and TRBJ2-7; 7 bases map to TRBD1. V gave up 2 bases and J gave up 2 bases; unmatched junction bases: 9. Germline V CDR1 and CDR2: ENHRY, SYGVKD. This CDR3 is built from 16 residues. The CDR3 bases are TGTGCCATCAGTGAGACCAAGGGACAGCGTGCCTACGAGCAGTACTTC. Protein product: CAISETKGQRAYEQYF.

The chain is built from TRBV3-1 (or the pseudogene TRBV3-2) and TRBJ1-2; TRBD1 agrees at 7 bases. This CDR3 comprises 15 residues. V dropped 2 bases and J dropped 8; count of bases not matched to a gene: 11. Germline values: CDR1 LGHDT, CDR2 YNNKEL (reference sequence). The CDR3 here is CASSQTPSGGVGYTF. The CDR3 DNA follows: TGTGCCAGCAGCCAAACCCCATCAGGGGGTGTAGGCTACACCTTC.

This clone was detected only a few times. The chain uses TRBV7-9 and TRBJ2-6, with 11 bases lining up with TRBD1. Trimming removed 5 bases from V and 0 bases from J; junction bases left unmatched: 3. Germline CDR1 is SEHNR and CDR2 is FQNEAQ (reference sequence). This CDR3 spans 17 amino acids. The CDR3 DNA reads TGTGCCAGCAGCCGGACAGGGGGCGCCTCTGGGGCCAACGTCCTGACTTTC. Translation gives CASSRTGGASGANVLTF.

The chain links TRBV9 to TRBJ1-6, with 9 positions matching TRBD1. Trimming at V came to 5 bases and at J to 9 bases, leaving 6 bases not matched to a gene. Germline V gene sequence: CDR1 SGDLS, CDR2 YYNGEE. The CDR3 has 14 residues. The chain's CDR3 is CASSLQGARSPLHF. CDR3 nucleotide sequence: TGTGCCAGCAGTTTACAGGGGGCACGTTCACCCCTCCACTTT.

This clone occurred once. V gene TRBV19 combines with J gene TRBJ1-1; no firm D call. The germline CDR1 and CDR2 sequences are LNHDA and SQIVND (reference sequence). This CDR3 contains 14 residues. V lost 2 bases, J lost 0 bases, and 7 bases lay in between. As DNA, the CDR3 is TGTGCCAGTAGTATATCGCGTGTGAACACTGAAGCTTTCTTT. It codes for CASSISRVNTEAFF.

This rearrangement joins TRBV2 to TRBJ1-5; no clear D. Germline CDR1 reads SNHLY; CDR2 reads FYNNEI. V gave up 5 bases and J gave up 7 bases, with 9 bases separating them. This CDR3 region has 12 residues. CDR3 nucleotides: TGTGCCAGCAGTTTCGCGGAACAGCCCCAGCATTTT. Amino acid sequence: CASSFAEQPQHF.

The chain recombines TRBV7-2 with TRBJ2-1, with 7 bases lining up with TRBD2. This CDR3 region has 16 residues. V lost 3 bases, J lost 0 bases, and 5 bases stayed unmatched. Looked up from germline, CDR1 is SGHTA and CDR2 is FQGNSA. CDR3 amino acids: CASSLDRGSSYNEQFF. The CDR3 DNA reads as TGTGCCAGCAGCTTGGATCGCGGGAGCTCCTACAATGAGCAGTTCTTC.

The DNA for the CDR3 is TGTGCCAGCTCACCAGCCCAGCGGGGGGGCAATGAGCAGTTCTTC. This encodes CASSPAQRGGNEQFF. The chain is built from TRBV18 and TRBJ2-1, with 10 bases lining up with TRBD2. CDR3 length equals 15 residues. The germline gives CDR1 KGHSH, CDR2 LQKENI. Unmatched junction bases numbered 4, after V lost 2 bases and J lost 6 bases.

V and J are TRBV2 and TRBJ1-1, with D perhaps TRBD1 (6 bases). Per germline, CDR1 SNHLY and CDR2 FYNNEI. V gave up 1 base and J gave up 0 bases, with 9 bases separating them. The CDR3 sequence is 15 residues long. The chain's CDR3 is CASSEDRVLNTEAFF. The CDR3 nucleotides are TGTGCCAGCAGTGAAGACAGGGTCTTGAACACTGAAGCTTTCTTT.

Note on this clone: This specimen includes other DNA sequences encoding the same CDR3. The chain links TRBV18 to TRBJ1-5; D is possibly TRBD1 (6 bases). Germline V gene sequence: CDR1 KGHSH, CDR2 LQKENI. The CDR3 sequence is 15 residues long. With 3 bases removed from V and 1 base from J, the gap between germline ends came to 10 bases. Here the CDR3 DNA reads TGTGCCAGCTCACCGACAGGTGACAGCAATCAGCCCCAGCATTTT. This encodes CASSPTGDSNQPQHF.

The chain joins TRBV13 to TRBJ2-1, with 11 positions matching TRBD1. Germline V gene data show CDR1 as PRHDT and CDR2 as FYEKMQ (reference sequence). The V segment lost 5 bases and the J segment 6 bases; nucleotides outside the gene matches: 12. This CDR3 spans 17 amino acids. CDR3 in DNA: TGTGCCAGCAGCATCGGGACAGGGGGGCGCCTTGTCAATGAGCAGTTCTTC. It codes for CASSIGTGGRLVNEQFF.

For the CDR3, the DNA is TGTGCCAGCAGTTCCCGACAGGGCGGAGGAGGCTACACCTTC. It codes for CASSSRQGGGGYTF. The chain carries TRBV2 and TRBJ1-2; 7 positions match TRBD1. The CDR3 consists of 14 residues. Trimming removed 5 bases from V and 8 bases from J; junction bases left unmatched: 11. Germline V CDR1 and CDR2: SNHLY, FYNNEI.

The V call is TRBV24-1, the J call TRBJ2-1, with TRBD2 identical over 14 bases. CDR1 is KGHDR and CDR2 is SFDVKD in the germline V gene. V lost 3 bases to trimming and J lost 0 bases; unmatched junction nucleotides: 6. The CDR3 contains 19 residues. CDR3 nucleotides: TGTGCCACCAGTGATCCTGGACTAGCGGGAGGTAGCTCCTACAATGAGCAGTTCTTC. Encoded protein: CATSDPGLAGGSSYNEQFF.

The table lists this clone with a count of one. The J gene is TRBJ1-2, the V gene TRBV19; 12 nucleotides match TRBD1. The CDR3 is 17 amino acids. Germline V gene sequence: CDR1 LNHDA, CDR2 SQIVND (reference sequence). The V and J ends lost 7 bases and 2 bases, in that order; junction bases with no gene match: 11. The CDR3 nucleotides read TGTGCCAGTACCCGTGGGACAGGGGGCGACCTGAACTATGGCTACACCTTC. This gives the protein CASTRGTGGDLNYGYTF.

The rearrangement uses TRBV2 and TRBJ1-5; 10 nucleotides match TRBD1. CDR1 is SNHLY and CDR2 is FYNNEI in the germline V gene. V shed 8 bases, J shed 5 bases, and the junction held 3 bases outside the gene matches. The CDR3 extends over 13 amino acids. CDR3 residues: CASCGQGDQPQHF. DNA for the CDR3: TGTGCCAGCTGTGGACAGGGGGATCAGCCCCAGCATTTT.

The J gene is TRBJ2-5, the V gene TRBV4-1, with D maybe TRBD1 (5 bases). The germline V gene has CDR1 MGHRA and CDR2 YSYEKL. V was pared by 1 base and J by 5 bases, with 14 bases between. The CDR3 has 15 amino acids. CDR3 coding DNA: TGCGCCAGCAGCCAAGGGGCAGGGCGTTGGGAGACCCAGTACTTC. Translation: CASSQGAGRWETQYF.

This chain joins TRBV9 and TRBJ1-1; a weak D match, TRBD1 (5 bases). The ends were cut back, 1 base at V and 2 bases at J, with 9 bases in the middle. This CDR3 is built from 14 residues. The germline gives CDR1 SGDLS, CDR2 YYNGEE. DNA of the CDR3: TGTGCCAGCAGCGTAATCGACAGCAACACTGAAGCTTTCTTT. This codes for CASSVIDSNTEAFF.